The entry below describes one T cell receptor (beta chain). No antigen is known for it. Per-base qualities were not stored, and no clone one base away is much larger. The entry originates in a study of T-cell reconstitution after alpha-beta-depleted transplantation in children (dated by TCRdb to 2015 to 2016). In the study overall: Using TCR repertoire profiling, the study followed T-cell immune reconstitution in a quantitative way in children after TCRalphabeta/CD19-depleted allogeneic hematopoietic cell transplantation.

Library method: PCR. These reads were obtained on an Illumina HiSeq 2500. To normalize quantification of the TCRbeta repertoire, the TCR libraries were built with molecular barcoding that relied on unique molecular identifiers. Starting from the raw public reads, TCRdb applied fastp trimming at Q25, assembled clones with MiXCR and retained in-frame beta chains. All rows with the same CDR3 protein become a single entry with the most common DNA and genes. The sample data list roughly 120,000 distinct CDR3 sequences, and more than 20% of these were observed just once. The ten most abundant clones make up about 10% of the sample. The V end loses 3 bases and the J end loses 0 bases, and a stretch of 8 bases separates them. The CDR3 goes from the cysteine to the phenylalanine over 15 residues. The only DNA kept is the CDR3, 45 bases in frame from the first base. From the germline V gene, CDR1 is MDHEN and CDR2 is SYDVKM.

Interpreted using the paper, the treatment or condition label stands for: allogeneic hematopoietic cell transplantation with graft depleted of TCRalphabeta T cells and CD19 B cells. Transplant recipients were children who received TCRalphabeta/CD19-depleted allogeneic hematopoietic cell grafts. Results and caveats for the whole study, not just this receptor: The apparently early recovery of alphabetaT-cell counts about two months after transplant reportedly depended on only several hundred rapidly expanded clones that came from non-depleted graft cells. The frequencies of hyperexpanded clones fell over the following months, and after one year, T-cell counts and TCRbeta diversity were mostly attributed to newly produced T cells. In some patients, the high TCRbeta diversity seen at day 60 was put down to recipient T cells and intrathymic progenitors that had survived conditioning.

This chain is built from TRBV28 and TRBJ2-2, with a tentative D call of TRBD1 or TRBD2, each matching 5 bases. The receptor was isolated from a male patient between 2 and 15 years old who had a stem cell transplant for chronic granulomatous disease, so the T cells may come from the graft donor. Sequences were derived from PBMCs, mostly from graft donor cells, sampled 180 days after TCRalphabeta/CD19-depleted stem cell transplant. The DNA is TGTGCCAGCAGTTTGGGGGTGGCGAACACCGGGGAGCTGTTTTTT. Its protein product is CASSLGVANTGELFF.